These T cell receptor beta chains were read from a single sample in a study of OX40 agonist ivuxolimab in advanced cancers. The table came from immunoSEQ multiplex PCR; TCRdb's copy has only in-frame clones and leaves some out. The table has tens of thousands of clones, about 91% seen once; the top ten hold about 2.4%. This sample comprised CD4+ or CD8+ T cells sorted from blood, obtained in a trial of the OX40 agonist ivuxolimab. The receptors shown here come from an adult with an advanced solid tumor such as melanoma, head and neck, liver or kidney cancer. Each CDR3 is given with its conserved first and last residue. A D gene is named only where the DNA matches it firmly. Only some rows state a clone size, as once, few, many or a class for expanded clones.

>TRBV30|-|TRBJ1-5|-
CAWNQENQPQHF
TGTGCCTGGAATCAGGAGAATCAGCCCCAGCATTTT
>TRBV28|-|TRBJ1-5|-
CASSLTAKGFNQPQHF
TGTGCCAGCAGTTTAACCGCCAAGGGGTTCAATCAGCCCCAGCATTTT
>TRBV11-2|-|TRBJ1-1|TRBD1
CASSLFVGKRDRGHTEAFF
TGTGCCAGCAGCTTATTCGTGGGGAAGAGGGACAGGGGGCATACTGAAGCTTTCTTT
>TRBV28|once|TRBJ1-2|-
CASSFGGQYYGYTF
TGTGCCAGCAGTTTTGGGGGCCAATACTATGGCTACACCTTC
>TRBV2|-|TRBJ1-1|-
CASFGQNTEAFF
TGTGCCAGCTTCGGCCAGAACACTGAAGCTTTCTTT
>TRBV7-3|-|TRBJ2-1|-
CASSIKAEGLGVRSEQFF
TGTGCCAGCAGCATAAAGGCAGAGGGTCTAGGGGTCAGGTCTGAGCAGTTCTTC
>TRBV7-3|-|TRBJ2-3|TRBD2
CASSFSGIAGGPQYF
TGTGCCAGCAGCTTCTCGGGAATAGCGGGAGGGCCGCAGTATTTT
>TRBV5-8|-|TRBJ1-5|TRBD1
CASIEHGTGYQPQHF
TGTGCCAGCATCGAACACGGGACAGGGTATCAGCCCCAGCATTTT
>TRBV29-1|once|TRBJ2-3|-
CSVSLGAGFSDTQYF
TGCAGCGTTTCCCTAGGGGCGGGATTTTCCGATACGCAGTATTTT
>TRBV11-2|-|TRBJ2-1|TRBD1
CASSPGRGQGVHEQFF
TGTGCCAGCAGCCCCGGCCGGGGACAGGGAGTCCATGAGCAGTTCTTC
>TRBV6-6|-|TRBJ1-2|-
CASSYSAENGYTF
TGTGCCAGCAGTTACTCGGCGGAAAACGGCTACACCTTC
>TRBV30|-|TRBJ2-7|-
CAWSGGPYEQYF
TGTGCCTGGAGCGGGGGGCCCTACGAGCAGTACTTC
>TRBV28|-|TRBJ2-7|-
CASGTGIMLAGIEQYF
TGTGCCAGCGGGACAGGGATCATGCTAGCGGGAATCGAGCAGTACTTC
>TRBV4-1|-|TRBJ2-7|TRBD1
CASSPQTGGNYEQYF
TGCGCCAGCAGCCCCCAGACAGGGGGAAACTACGAGCAGTACTTC
>TRBV2|few|TRBJ2-7|-
CASSEGPGSWEQYF
TGTGCCAGCAGTGAGGGGCCCGGATCGTGGGAGCAGTACTTC
>TRBV7-9|-|TRBJ2-3|TRBD1
CASSLGQGFTDTQYF
TGTGCCAGCAGCTTGGGACAGGGGTTCACAGATACGCAGTATTTT
>TRBV5-1|few|TRBJ2-7|-
CASSGDASGKQYF
TGCGCCAGCAGCGGGGACGCCTCGGGCAAGCAGTACTTC
>TRBV2|-|TRBJ2-1|TRBD2
CASSGGSGSYNEQFF
TGTGCCAGCAGCGGAGGGAGCGGGAGTTACAATGAGCAGTTCTTC
>TRBV10-1|-|TRBJ2-2|-
CASGEGLNTGELFF
TGCGCCAGCGGTGAGGGCTTGAACACCGGGGAGCTGTTTTTT
>TRBV21-1|once|TRBJ2-3|-
CASTVLYF
TGTGCCAGCACCGTATTGTATTTT
>TRBV29-1|-|TRBJ2-3|-
CSVRLQGTSTDTQYF
TGCAGCGTTCGCCTCCAGGGTACGAGCACAGATACGCAGTATTTT
>TRBV6-5|-|TRBJ2-7|-
CASSGTLRMGEQYF
TGTGCCAGCAGTGGGACCCTAAGAATGGGGGAGCAGTACTTC